Listed below are T cell receptor beta chains from one sample, sequenced in a study of Tregs in tolerant kidney transplant recipients. Assay used: immunoSEQ multiplex PCR; TCRdb lists only in-frame clones, some missing. The repertoire holds some 250,000 clones, about four fifths seen once, with 0.5% to 0.65% in the top ten. The material sequenced was CD4+ T cells from blood. All receptors derive from a human donor in good health. CDR3s include the opening cysteine and the closing phenylalanine or tryptophan. Fields, in order: J gene, V gene, D gene, CDR3 DNA, CDR3 protein. A D gene is named only where the DNA matches it firmly.

j_call: TRBJ1-2; v_call: TRBV6-6; d_call: NA; cdr3_nt: TGTGCCAGCAGTTACCAGGAAGGGCGCTATGGCTACACCTTC; cdr3_aa: CASSYQEGRYGYTF
j_call: TRBJ1-5; v_call: TRBV6-5; d_call: TRBD1; cdr3_nt: TGTGCCAGCAGTTACACCTCCAGGGGGCCCAATCAGCCCCAGCATTTT; cdr3_aa: CASSYTSRGPNQPQHF
j_call: TRBJ2-5; v_call: TRBV5-4; d_call: TRBD1; cdr3_nt: TGTGCCAGCAGCCGGGACAGGAGGGAGACCCAGTACTTC; cdr3_aa: CASSRDRRETQYF
j_call: TRBJ2-5; v_call: TRBV2; d_call: NA; cdr3_nt: TGTGCCAGCAGCTACCAAGAGACCCAGTACTTC; cdr3_aa: CASSYQETQYF
j_call: TRBJ2-7; v_call: TRBV5-1; d_call: NA; cdr3_nt: TGCGCCAGCAGCTTGGCCACCGGGGGTGCCCCTAACGAGCAGTACTTC; cdr3_aa: CASSLATGGAPNEQYF
j_call: TRBJ1-1; v_call: TRBV2; d_call: TRBD1; cdr3_nt: TGTGCCAGCAGTGGACAGGGGAACACTGAAGCTTTCTTT; cdr3_aa: CASSGQGNTEAFF
j_call: TRBJ1-1; v_call: TRBV6-5; d_call: TRBD1; cdr3_nt: TGTGCCAGCAGTACGACAGGGGTATGGACTGAAGCTTTCTTT; cdr3_aa: CASSTTGVWTEAFF
j_call: TRBJ2-7; v_call: TRBV5-4; d_call: TRBD2; cdr3_nt: TGTGCCAGCAGCTCCCTAGCGGGAGGGGGGGACGAGCAGTACTTC; cdr3_aa: CASSSLAGGGDEQYF
j_call: TRBJ2-1; v_call: TRBV6-5; d_call: TRBD2; cdr3_nt: TGTGCCAGCAGTTTGGCGGGAGTATACAATGAGCAGTTCTTC; cdr3_aa: CASSLAGVYNEQFF
j_call: TRBJ2-7; v_call: TRBV11-2; d_call: NA; cdr3_nt: TGTGCCAGCAGCTTAGTTCACACAGGGAGCTCCTACGAGCAGTACTTC; cdr3_aa: CASSLVHTGSSYEQYF
j_call: TRBJ2-2; v_call: TRBV11-2; d_call: NA; cdr3_nt: TGTGCCAGCAGCTCCCTGGGGGCGCGAATAAAGACCGGGGAGCTGTTTTTT; cdr3_aa: CASSSLGARIKTGELFF
j_call: TRBJ2-5; v_call: TRBV15; d_call: TRBD1; cdr3_nt: TGTGCCACCTGGGACAGGGGAGAAGAGACCCAGTACTTC; cdr3_aa: CATWDRGEETQYF
j_call: TRBJ1-5; v_call: TRBV6-1; d_call: NA; cdr3_nt: TGTGCCAGCATGTTGCCAACAGGGTATACTCAGCCCCAGCATTTT; cdr3_aa: CASMLPTGYTQPQHF
j_call: TRBJ2-7; v_call: TRBV27; d_call: NA; cdr3_nt: TGTGCCAGTTCTCGGAGAGGGTTCTCCTACGAGCAGTACTTC; cdr3_aa: CASSRRGFSYEQYF
j_call: TRBJ2-7; v_call: TRBV7-9; d_call: TRBD1; cdr3_nt: TGTGCCAGCAGCCACCTGGGACAGGGAAGGGAGCAGTACTTC; cdr3_aa: CASSHLGQGREQYF
j_call: TRBJ1-6; v_call: TRBV10-2; d_call: TRBD1; cdr3_nt: TGCGCCAGCACGCCGGGGTTGACAGGGAGGAATTCACCCCTCCACTTT; cdr3_aa: CASTPGLTGRNSPLHF